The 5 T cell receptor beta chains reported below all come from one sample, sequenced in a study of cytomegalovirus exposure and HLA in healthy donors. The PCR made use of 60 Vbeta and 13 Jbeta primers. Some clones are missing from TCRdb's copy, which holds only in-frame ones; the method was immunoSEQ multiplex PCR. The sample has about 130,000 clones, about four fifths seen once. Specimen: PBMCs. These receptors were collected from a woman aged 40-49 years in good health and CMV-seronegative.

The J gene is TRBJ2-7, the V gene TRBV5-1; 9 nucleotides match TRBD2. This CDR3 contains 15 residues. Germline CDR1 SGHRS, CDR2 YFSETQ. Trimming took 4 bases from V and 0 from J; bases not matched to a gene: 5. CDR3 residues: CASSTIAGDSYEQYF. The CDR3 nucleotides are TGCGCCAGCAGCACAATAGCGGGAGACTCCTACGAGCAGTACTTC.

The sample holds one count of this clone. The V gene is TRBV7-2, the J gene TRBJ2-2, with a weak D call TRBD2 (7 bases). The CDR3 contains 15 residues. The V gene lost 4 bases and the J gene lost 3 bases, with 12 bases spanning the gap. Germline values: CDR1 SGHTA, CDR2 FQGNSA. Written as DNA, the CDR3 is TGTGCCAGCAGCTCGCTAGGGGGGGACACCGGGGAGCTGTTTTTT. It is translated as CASSSLGGDTGELFF.

CDR3 DNA: TGCAGCGTTGAAACAGGGGCTGGGGAGCAGTACTTC. Protein product: CSVETGAGEQYF. The V gene is TRBV29-1, the J gene TRBJ2-7, with 7 bases matching TRBD1. Germline V gene data show CDR1 as SQVTM and CDR2 as ANQGSEA. V gave up 2 bases and J gave up 7 bases; unmatched junction bases: 5. CDR3 size: 12 residues.

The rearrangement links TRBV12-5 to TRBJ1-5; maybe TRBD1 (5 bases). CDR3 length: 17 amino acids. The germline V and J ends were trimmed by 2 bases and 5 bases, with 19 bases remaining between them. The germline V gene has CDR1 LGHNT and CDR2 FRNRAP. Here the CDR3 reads CASGLPRGGPRDQPQHF. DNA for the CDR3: TGTGCTAGTGGTTTGCCCCGGGGAGGGCCCAGGGATCAGCCCCAGCATTTT. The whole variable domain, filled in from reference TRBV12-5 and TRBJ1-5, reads DARVTQTPRHKVTEMGQEVTMRCQPILGHNTVFWYRQTMMQGLELLAYFRNRAPLDDSGMPKDRFSAEMPDATLATLKIQPSEPRDSAVYFCASGLPRGGPRDQPQHFGDGTRLSIL.

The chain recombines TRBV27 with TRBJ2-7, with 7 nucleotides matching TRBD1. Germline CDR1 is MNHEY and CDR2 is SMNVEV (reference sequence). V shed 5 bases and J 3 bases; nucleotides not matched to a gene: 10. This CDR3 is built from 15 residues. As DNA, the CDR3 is TGTGCCAGCAGTACTAGACAGGGCGGAGGCTACGAGCAGTACTTC. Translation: CASSTRQGGGYEQYF.